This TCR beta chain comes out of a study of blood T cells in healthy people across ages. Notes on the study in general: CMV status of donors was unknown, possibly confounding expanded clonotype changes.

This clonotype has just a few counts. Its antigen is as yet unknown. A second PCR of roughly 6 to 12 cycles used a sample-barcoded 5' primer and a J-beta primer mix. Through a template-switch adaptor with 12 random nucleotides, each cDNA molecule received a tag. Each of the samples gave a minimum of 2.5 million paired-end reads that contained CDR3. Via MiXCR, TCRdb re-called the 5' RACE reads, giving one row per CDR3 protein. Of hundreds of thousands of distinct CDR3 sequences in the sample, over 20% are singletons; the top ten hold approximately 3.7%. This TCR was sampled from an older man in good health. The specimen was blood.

This chain's CDR3 is CASSPGTASSNTEAFF. CDR3 nucleotides: TGTGCCAGCAGCCCCGGGACAGCGTCTTCAAACACTGAAGCTTTCTTT. The chain carries TRBV28 and TRBJ1-1; 7 nucleotides align to TRBD1. This CDR3 region has 16 residues. The junction had 12 bases not matched to a gene; V was cut back by 6 bases and J by 2 bases. Per germline, CDR1 MDHEN and CDR2 SYDVKM.